A single sample gave rise to the 21 T cell receptor beta chains below, sequenced in a study of cytomegalovirus exposure and HLA in healthy donors. It was with 60 Vbeta and 13 Jbeta primers that the PCR ran. Profiling relied on immunoSEQ multiplex PCR, and the TCRdb table lists in-frame clones only, not all of them. This sample yields 150,000 or so clones, of which approximately 72% are seen a single time; about 7% belongs to the top ten. Sequencing used PBMCs. These receptors were collected from a man in his forties in good health and CMV-seropositive.

This chain uses TRBV6-5 with TRBJ1-4; D gene uncertain. V was shortened by 2 bases and J by 7 bases, with 11 bases between the two germline ends. The V gene's germline CDR1 is MNHEY and CDR2 SVGAGI. The CDR3 loop spans 14 amino acids. The DNA of the CDR3 is TGTGCCAGCAGTTACCTCGGGGAAGGTGAAAAACTGTTTTTT. Its protein is CASSYLGEGEKLFF.

V is TRBV5-4 and J is TRBJ1-1; D remains unclear. With 4 bases removed from V and 8 bases from J, the gap between germline ends came to 15 bases. The CDR3 runs 13 residues. Germline V gene sequence: CDR1 SGHNT, CDR2 YYREEE (reference sequence). CDR3 sequence: CASSLDGLGEAFF. The CDR3 DNA reads as TGTGCCAGCAGCCTGGACGGACTCGGCGAAGCTTTCTTT.

The genes are TRBV28 and TRBJ1-1; D ambiguous. Per the germline V gene, CDR1 is MDHEN and CDR2 is SYDVKM. The CDR3 loop spans 12 amino acids. Trimming cost V 7 bases and J 11 bases, with 17 bases left between them. Here the CDR3 reads CASNTAGTRAFF. CDR3 nucleotides: TGTGCCAGCAATACGGCGGGAACCCGGGCTTTCTTT. The whole variable domain, remainder taken from reference TRBV28 and TRBJ1-1, is DVKVTQSSRYLVKRTGEKVFLECVQDMDHENMFWYRQDPGLGLRLIYFSYDVKMKEKGDIPEGYSVSREKKERFSLILESASTNQTSMYLCASNTAGTRAFFGQGTRLTVV.

The V and J genes are TRBV7-9 and TRBJ2-2; TRBD1 might be the D (5 bases). The ends were cut back, 0 bases at V and 0 bases at J, with 8 bases in the middle. The CDR3 runs 16 residues. Germline CDR1 is SEHNR and CDR2 is FQNEAQ (reference sequence). Written as DNA, the CDR3 is TGTGCCAGCAGCTTAGCAATGACAGCGAACACCGGGGAGCTGTTTTTT. It yields the protein CASSLAMTANTGELFF.

The chain carries TRBV7-2 and TRBJ2-7, with 11 bases aligning to TRBD2. Trimming removed 5 bases from V and 1 base from J; junction bases left unmatched: 10. CDR1 is SGHTA and CDR2 is FQGNSA in the germline V gene. This CDR3 has 17 residues. In DNA form, the CDR3 reads TGTGCCAGCAGCCGGAGACTAGCGGGACTCTCTTCCTACGAGCAGTACTTC. Translation gives CASSRRLAGLSSYEQYF. Using reference TRBV7-2 and TRBJ2-7 for the parts outside the CDR3, the full variable domain is GAGVSQSPSNKVTEKGKDVELRCDPISGHTALYWYRQSLGQGLEFLIYFQGNSAPDKSGLPSDRFSAERTGGSVSTLTIQRTQQEDSAVYLCASSRRLAGLSSYEQYFGPGTRLTVT.

The chain has TRBV6-5 and TRBJ1-5; a possible D gene is TRBD1 (6 bases). Germline V CDR1 and CDR2: MNHEY, SVGAGI. The CDR3 covers 13 residues. Trimming removed 4 bases at V and 4 bases at J, with 8 bases between. This CDR3 reads CASSSDRNQPQHF. In DNA, the CDR3 is TGTGCCAGCAGTTCCGACAGGAATCAGCCCCAGCATTTT.

V usage is TRBV4-1 and J usage is TRBJ2-7; tentatively, D is TRBD1 (7 bases). Germline V gene data show CDR1 as MGHRA and CDR2 as YSYEKL. V was trimmed by 1 base and J by 2 bases, leaving 21 bases between them. The CDR3 is made up of 18 amino acids. DNA of the CDR3: TGCGCCAGCAGCCAAGGCGAAGAGTGGAGGGGGCGAACCTACGAGCAGTACTTC. The encoded protein is CASSQGEEWRGRTYEQYF.

V usage is TRBV7-2 and J usage is TRBJ2-7, with D possibly being TRBD2 (5 bases). Germline V gives CDR1 SGHTA, CDR2 FQGNSA. The CDR3 consists of 14 residues. Trimming stripped 1 base from V and 0 bases from J, with 7 bases between. The CDR3 sequence: CASSLVRASYEQYF. In DNA, the CDR3 is TGTGCCAGCAGCTTAGTGCGGGCCTCCTACGAGCAGTACTTC.

This clone has just one count. The chain links TRBV6-1 to TRBJ1-1, with D unclear. V was pared by 5 bases and J by 1 base, with 8 bases between. Germline-derived CDR1 and CDR2 are MNHNS and SASEGT. This CDR3 comprises 13 residues. The DNA of the CDR3 is TGTGCCAGCAGTTCTGACACGAACACTGAAGCTTTCTTT. It is translated as CASSSDTNTEAFF.

This clone came up a few times. The V call is TRBV19, the J call TRBJ1-1, with D tentatively TRBD1 (5 bases). CDR1 and CDR2 (germline): LNHDA, SQIVND (reference sequence). V was trimmed by 5 bases and J by 0 bases, leaving 10 bases between them. The CDR3 extends over 14 amino acids. The CDR3 bases are TGTGCCAGTAGTCGGGGCGGGGTGAACACTGAAGCTTTCTTT. Its protein is CASSRGGVNTEAFF.

This chain links TRBV19 with TRBJ2-1; 11 bases are a match to TRBD1. The CDR3 loop spans 20 amino acids. The germline CDR1 and CDR2 sequences are LNHDA and SQIVND (reference sequence). The V and J ends lost 3 bases and 0 bases, in that order; junction bases with no gene match: 13. Here the CDR3 reads CASSISPGQGAYSSYNEQFF. Here the CDR3 DNA reads TGTGCCAGTAGTATTTCCCCCGGACAGGGGGCTTACAGCTCCTACAATGAGCAGTTCTTC.

This clone has just a few counts. V usage is TRBV4-3 and J usage is TRBJ2-3; 8 nucleotides line up with TRBD1. Germline values: CDR1 LGHNA, CDR2 YSLEER. CDR3 length: 15 amino acids. V gave up 8 bases and J gave up 4 bases; unmatched junction bases: 11. CDR3 sequence reads: CASAMSGGAADTQYF. CDR3 nucleotides: TGCGCCAGCGCTATGTCAGGGGGCGCAGCAGATACGCAGTATTTT.

The chain joins TRBV6-5 to TRBJ1-6; D not resolved. V gave up 4 bases and J gave up 7 bases, with 14 bases separating them. The CDR3 loop spans 15 amino acids. Germline-derived CDR1 and CDR2 are MNHEY and SVGAGI. In nucleotides, the CDR3 is TGTGCCAGCAGTTTCTTAGCCGGGAAGAATTCACCCCTCCACTTT. It specifies CASSFLAGKNSPLHF.

V gene TRBV7-9 combines with J gene TRBJ1-3, with TRBD1 matching over 8 bases. Losses at the gene ends were 1 base for V and 7 bases for J; bases not matched to a gene: 6. The CDR3 totals 15 residues. The germline V gene has CDR1 SEHNR and CDR2 FQNEAQ (reference sequence). The CDR3 loop is CASSLGAGGWNTIYF. The CDR3 DNA reads as TGTGCCAGCAGCTTAGGGGCAGGGGGCTGGAACACCATATATTTT.

Only one count was recorded for this clone. V is TRBV7-9 and J is TRBJ2-7; D uncertain. V was trimmed by 5 bases and J by 2 bases, leaving 13 bases between them. The germline V gene has CDR1 SEHNR and CDR2 FQNEAQ (reference sequence). The CDR3 consists of 14 residues. The CDR3 region has the DNA TGTGCCAGCAGCACGCCCCGGGTCCCCTACGAGCAGTACTTC. Its translation is CASSTPRVPYEQYF.

This sequence joins TRBV5-1 and TRBJ1-2; D is unresolved. Germline CDR1 reads SGHRS; CDR2 reads YFSETQ. V lost 0 bases and J 5 bases, leaving 5 bases between the germline ends. The CDR3 is 12 residues long. This CDR3 reads CASSLDGYGYTF. As DNA, the CDR3 is TGCGCCAGCAGCTTGGACGGGTATGGCTACACCTTC.

This clone was counted only a few times. The chain couples TRBV19 to TRBJ1-1; D perhaps matches TRBD1 (5 bases). This CDR3 region has 14 residues. Germline V gives CDR1 LNHDA, CDR2 SQIVND (reference sequence). V lost 5 bases and J 1 base, leaving 11 bases between the germline ends. The CDR3 DNA reads as TGTGCCAGTAGTTATGGCCAGGGGAACACTGAAGCTTTCTTT. As protein: CASSYGQGNTEAFF.

The V call is TRBV10-3, the J call TRBJ2-7, with no clear D. The germline V gene has CDR1 ENHRY and CDR2 SYGVKD. Trimming took off 6 bases at V and 6 bases at J, with 12 bases between the two ends. This CDR3 contains 12 residues. The DNA of the CDR3 is TGTGCCATCAGGAACAGTCTTGGCGAGCAGTACTTC. Residues: CAIRNSLGEQYF.

On this clone itself: The sample has other DNA sequences that encode this CDR3 too. The chain has TRBV5-1 and TRBJ1-1, with D perhaps matching TRBD1 (6 bases). With 0 bases removed from V and 3 bases from J, the gap between germline ends came to 9 bases. The CDR3 runs 14 residues. Germline CDR1 SGHRS, CDR2 YFSETQ. CDR3 sequence reads: CASSLAGGYTEAFF. CDR3 in DNA: TGCGCCAGCAGCTTGGCTGGGGGCTACACTGAAGCTTTCTTT.

The rearrangement joins TRBV7-9 to TRBJ1-1; D might be TRBD1 (6 bases). The V gene lost 10 bases and the J gene lost 4 bases, with 13 bases spanning the gap. CDR3 size: 12 residues. Germline assignment: CDR1 SEHNR and CDR2 FQNEAQ (reference sequence). CDR3 coding DNA: TGTGCCACCGTAGAACAGGGCACTGAAGCTTTCTTT. Amino acid sequence: CATVEQGTEAFF.

The chain employs TRBV19 and TRBJ1-2; D possibly corresponds to TRBD1 (6 bases). The germline gives CDR1 LNHDA, CDR2 SQIVND (reference sequence). This CDR3 comprises 13 residues. The V and J ends lost 7 bases and 6 bases respectively, with 15 bases between them. The CDR3 nucleotides read TGTGCCAGTACCCCTGGGGGGGGGCATGGCTACACCTTC. It codes for CASTPGGGHGYTF.